This entry concerns a single TCR beta chain. Its target is unknown. This entry is derived from a study of shared clonotypes between healthy human individuals. Whole-study findings and limits: It was anticipated that sequencing depth would influence how many clonotypes donors shared. Sampling used blood alone; tissue repertoires probably differ. Sharing across several donors was seen in 4% to 6.5% of naive CD4 clonotypes.

CDR1 SGDLS and CDR2 YYNGEE come from the germline V gene. This CDR3 has 15 residues. V lost 3 bases, J lost 2 bases, and 12 bases lay in between. TCRdb's copy holds only in-frame clones and misses some; the assay was immunoSEQ multiplex PCR. The sample has roughly 1.4 million clones, about 98.5% seen once. Sequencing used naive CD4+ T cells sorted from blood. Regarding subset: CD45RA+ positively selected. The receptor was derived from a man aged 25-40 years in good health. This rearrangement joins TRBV9 to TRBJ2-1; D call uncertain. The CDR3 DNA is TGTGCCAGCAGCGACGAGCCGGACCCCTACAATGAGCAGTTCTTC. This sequence encodes CASSDEPDPYNEQFF.